The rows below give T cell receptor beta chains drawn from one sample of a study of molecular identifiers for immune sequencing clone quantification. One entry per CDR3 protein results from TCRdb running MiXCR on the PCR reads. The sample shows about 500,000 distinct CDR3 sequences, around 23% of them seen only once. What was sequenced was naive CD8+ T cells from blood, with Jurkat cell RNA spiked in. These TCRs come from a human donor in good health. Some libraries in this study had Jurkat cell RNA spiked in. Each CDR3 is given without its conserved first and last residue. The order of the fields is CDR3 length, J gene, V gene, clone size, CDR3 protein. Clone size, where shown, is once, few, many, or a class for clones that have expanded.

length: 17; J: TRBJ1-6; V: TRBV7-2; size: many; CDR3: ASSFTGDPDHPYNSPLH
length: 11; J: TRBJ1-2; V: TRBV30; size: few; CDR3: AWIGRGRWGYT
length: 12; J: TRBJ2-7; V: TRBV20-1; size: -; CDR3: SVYSGSSAYEQY
length: 16; J: TRBJ1-2; V: TRBV4-3; size: -; CDR3: ASSPWFGQGPSNYGYT
length: 14; J: TRBJ1-5; V: TRBV6-5; size: few; CDR3: ASRAAGESSNQPQH
length: 14; J: TRBJ1-5; V: TRBV7-6; size: -; CDR3: ASSPATGGGNQPQH
length: 14; J: TRBJ2-7; V: TRBV6-2/TRBV6-3; size: few; CDR3: ASSPRTSGRLYEQY
length: 12; J: TRBJ1-5; V: TRBV6-5; size: -; CDR3: ASSRGTGSQPQH
length: 11; J: TRBJ2-3; V: TRBV19; size: many; CDR3: ASSVTGPDTQY
length: 11; J: TRBJ2-5; V: TRBV10-3; size: few; CDR3: AISVGGAETQY
length: 12; J: TRBJ1-1; V: TRBV19; size: few; CDR3: ASSIGTVNTEAF
length: 14; J: TRBJ2-5; V: TRBV6-5; size: -; CDR3: ASSQRTSGSWETQY
length: 13; J: TRBJ1-4; V: TRBV14; size: -; CDR3: ASSQARGPNEKLF
length: 14; J: TRBJ2-7; V: TRBV2; size: few; CDR3: ASTESSSGSWYEQY
length: 12; J: TRBJ1-5; V: TRBV19; size: -; CDR3: ASNSQVGNQPQH
length: 14; J: TRBJ2-7; V: TRBV4-3; size: few; CDR3: ASSQLRDGVNYEQY
length: 14; J: TRBJ2-7; V: TRBV9; size: many; CDR3: ASSVGDSGTVYEQY
length: 15; J: TRBJ2-3; V: TRBV15; size: -; CDR3: ATSRDRTSGSTDTQY
length: 11; J: TRBJ2-1; V: TRBV2; size: -; CDR3: ASSWTVGNEQF
length: 11; J: TRBJ2-7; V: TRBV2; size: -; CDR3: ASSEPLPPAQY
length: 12; J: TRBJ2-7; V: TRBV7-9; size: few; CDR3: ASSSGTGKSEQY
length: 11; J: TRBJ1-6; V: TRBV19; size: -; CDR3: ASTFGVGSPLH
length: 12; J: TRBJ1-1; V: TRBV20-1; size: many; CDR3: SAREGTPSTEAF
length: 13; J: TRBJ1-4; V: TRBV9; size: many; CDR3: ASSPVQGAREKLF
length: 10; J: TRBJ2-7; V: TRBV12-3/TRBV12-4; size: few; CDR3: ASSFEVYEQY
length: 16; J: TRBJ2-3; V: TRBV5-5; size: -; CDR3: ASSLAASGSMSTDTQY
length: 15; J: TRBJ2-3; V: TRBV3-1; size: -; CDR3: ASSQTGTGVLSDTQY